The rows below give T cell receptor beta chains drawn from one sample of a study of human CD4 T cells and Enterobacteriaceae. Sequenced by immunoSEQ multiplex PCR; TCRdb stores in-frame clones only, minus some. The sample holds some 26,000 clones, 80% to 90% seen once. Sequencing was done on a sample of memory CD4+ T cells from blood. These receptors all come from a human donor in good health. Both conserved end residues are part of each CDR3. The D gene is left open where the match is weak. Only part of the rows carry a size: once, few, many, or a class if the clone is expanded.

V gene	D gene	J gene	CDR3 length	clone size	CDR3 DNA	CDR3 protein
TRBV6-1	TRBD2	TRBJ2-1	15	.	TGTGCCAGCAGTCCTCTGGCGGGGGGCTACAATGAGCAGTTCTTC	CASSPLAGGYNEQFF
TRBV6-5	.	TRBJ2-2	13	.	TGTGCCAGCAGCCTCCGACCCACCGGGGAGCTGTTTTTT	CASSLRPTGELFF
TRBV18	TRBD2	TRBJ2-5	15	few	TGTGCCAGCTCACCACCACGGGAGAAGCGGGAGGGCCTGTACTTC	CASSPPREKREGLYF
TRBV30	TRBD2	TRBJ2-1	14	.	TGTGCCTGGAGTGAGGCAGCGGGATTCAACGAGCAGTTCTTC	CAWSEAAGFNEQFF
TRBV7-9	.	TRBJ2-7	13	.	TGTGCCAGCAGCCCCTTTCCAAGGGATGAGCAGTACTTC	CASSPFPRDEQYF
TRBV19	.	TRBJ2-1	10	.	TGTGCCAGTGGAGGCAGGGAGCAGTTCTTC	CASGGREQFF
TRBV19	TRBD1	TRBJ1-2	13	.	TGTGCCAGTAGCGTGGACAGGGGTGGCGGCTACACCTTC	CASSVDRGGGYTF
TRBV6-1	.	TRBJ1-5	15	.	TGTGCCAGCAGTGAAGCCGGACCTATAAATCAGCCCCAGCATTTT	CASSEAGPINQPQHF
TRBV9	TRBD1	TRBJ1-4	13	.	TGTGCCAGCAGCGTAGAAGGGGGCGGGAAACTGTTTTTT	CASSVEGGGKLFF
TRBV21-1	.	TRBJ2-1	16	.	TGTGCCAGCAGTCATGATCAGGGGCGAAAGTACAATGAGCAGTTCTTC	CASSHDQGRKYNEQFF
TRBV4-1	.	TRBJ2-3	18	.	TGCGCCAGCAGCCAAGGCCCCGCAGCTGGAACAGGCACAGATACGCAGTATTTT	CASSQGPAAGTGTDTQYF
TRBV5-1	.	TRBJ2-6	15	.	TGCGCCAGCAGTTTGGGAGGTACCGGGGCCAACGTCCTGACTTTC	CASSLGGTGANVLTF
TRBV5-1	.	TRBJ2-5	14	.	TGCGCCAGCAGCTCGGGCAGGGGAGGGGAGACCCAGTACTTC	CASSSGRGGETQYF
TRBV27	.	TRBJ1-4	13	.	TGTGCCAGCAGTCCCAGACAGCCTGAAAAACTGTTTTTT	CASSPRQPEKLFF
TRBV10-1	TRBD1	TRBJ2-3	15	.	TGCGCCAGCAGCGATGACAGGGGGCGCGCAGATACGCAGTATTTT	CASSDDRGRADTQYF
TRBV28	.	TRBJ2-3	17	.	TGTGCCAGCAGTTCCTACATCCGTGGCAAGAGCACAGATACGCAGTATTTT	CASSSYIRGKSTDTQYF
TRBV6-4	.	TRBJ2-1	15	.	TGTGCCAGCAGTAGGGACCCTGGCTCCTACAATGAGCAGTTCTTC	CASSRDPGSYNEQFF
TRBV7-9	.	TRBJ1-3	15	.	TGTGCCAGCAGCTCCATCACGGACTCTGGAAACACCATATATTTT	CASSSITDSGNTIYF
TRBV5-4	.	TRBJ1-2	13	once	TGTGCCAGCAGCTTCCCCAGGGTTTATGGCTACACCTTC	CASSFPRVYGYTF
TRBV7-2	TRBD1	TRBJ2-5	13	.	TGTGCCAGCAGCCTGGGACAGGGTGAGACCCAGTACTTC	CASSLGQGETQYF
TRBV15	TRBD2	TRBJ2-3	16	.	TGTGCCACCAGCGGTGGGACTAGCGGACCGCAGGATACGCAGTATTTT	CATSGGTSGPQDTQYF
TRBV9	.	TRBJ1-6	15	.	TGTGCCAGCAGCGTAGCACCAGGTTATAATTCACCCCTCCACTTT	CASSVAPGYNSPLHF
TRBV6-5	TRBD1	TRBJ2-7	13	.	TGTGCCAGCAGTTACTCGGGTCAGGGGGTGCAGTACTTC	CASSYSGQGVQYF
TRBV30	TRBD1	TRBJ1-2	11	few	TGTGCCAGCCACAGGGGGCGTGACTACACCTTC	CASHRGRDYTF
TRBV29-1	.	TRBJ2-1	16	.	TGCAGCGGCGTTCCCTGGGGTGTCGGGTCAGTCAATGAGCAGTTCTTC	CSGVPWGVGSVNEQFF
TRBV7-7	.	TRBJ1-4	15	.	TGTGCCAGCAGCATCCGGCCGGGACAAAATGAAAAACTGTTTTTT	CASSIRPGQNEKLFF
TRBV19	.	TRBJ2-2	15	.	TGTGCCTCCAACCGTGGGGACACGAACACCGGGGAGCTGTTTTTT	CASNRGDTNTGELFF
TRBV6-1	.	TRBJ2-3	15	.	TGTGCCAGCAGTGAAAGGGCGGGACCCACAGATACGCAGTATTTT	CASSERAGPTDTQYF
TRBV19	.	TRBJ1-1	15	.	TGTGCCAGCAGCATTTCGGGGGTAGTAGGCACTGAAGCTTTCTTT	CASSISGVVGTEAFF
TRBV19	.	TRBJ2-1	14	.	TGTGCCAGCACTCAGCAGTACTACTACAATGAGCAGTTCTTC	CASTQQYYYNEQFF
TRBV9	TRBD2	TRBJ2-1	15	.	TGTGCCAGCAGCGTAGCAGCGGGAGTTAGGAATGAGCAGTTCTTC	CASSVAAGVRNEQFF
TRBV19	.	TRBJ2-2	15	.	TGTGCCAGTAGAGTTACTAGCTTAAACACCGGGGAGCTGTTTTTT	CASRVTSLNTGELFF
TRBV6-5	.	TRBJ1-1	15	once	TGTGCCAGCAGTTACGGTGGTCGGGGAGGCACTGAAGCTTTCTTT	CASSYGGRGGTEAFF
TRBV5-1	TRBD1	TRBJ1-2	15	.	TGCGCCAGCAGCTCCTCGACAGGGGGTAATCGCGGCTACACCTTC	CASSSSTGGNRGYTF
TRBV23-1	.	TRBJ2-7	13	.	TGCGCCAGCAGTCTGGGAAGGGACCGCGAGCAGTACTTC	CASSLGRDREQYF
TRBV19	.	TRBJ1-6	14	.	TGTGCCAGTAGTATAAAAGGGTCTTGGTCACCCCTCCACTTT	CASSIKGSWSPLHF
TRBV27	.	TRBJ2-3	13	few	TGTGCCAGCAGACGGGAAATCGCAGATACGCAGTATTTT	CASRREIADTQYF
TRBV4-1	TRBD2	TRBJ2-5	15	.	TGCGCCAGCAGACTGGGGACTAGCGGGCAAGAGACCCAGTACTTC	CASRLGTSGQETQYF
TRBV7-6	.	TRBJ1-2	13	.	TGTGCCAGCAGCTTAGCGGGGACCTATGGCTACACCTTC	CASSLAGTYGYTF
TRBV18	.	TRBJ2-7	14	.	TGTGCCAGCTCCCCTGGGACTCGATCTTTAGAGCAGTACTTC	CASSPGTRSLEQYF
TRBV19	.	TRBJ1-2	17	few	TGTGCCAGTAGTATAGGATCGGCCAGGGGTAGCAACTATGGCTACACCTTC	CASSIGSARGSNYGYTF
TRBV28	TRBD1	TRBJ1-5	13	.	TGTGCCAGTAGACAGGGGAGCAATCAGCCCCAGCATTTT	CASRQGSNQPQHF
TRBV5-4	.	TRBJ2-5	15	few	TGTGCCAGCAGCTTGGAGCTCAGCAGGGTGGAGACCCAGTACTTC	CASSLELSRVETQYF
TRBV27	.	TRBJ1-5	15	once	TGTGCCAGCAGTTTGTCCAGGGCGGGCAATCAGCCCCAGCATTTT	CASSLSRAGNQPQHF
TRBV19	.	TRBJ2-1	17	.	TGTGCCAGTAGTTCGCGGCCTACAGGGAGAATCGGGGATGAGCAGTTCTTC	CASSSRPTGRIGDEQFF
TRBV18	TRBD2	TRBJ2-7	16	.	TGTGCCAGCTCCTCGGCAGCGGGAGAGGGGCCGCGGGAGCAGTACTTC	CASSSAAGEGPREQYF
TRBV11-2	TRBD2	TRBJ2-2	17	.	TGTGCCAGCAGCTTTTCCCCTAGCGGGTCGGGGACCGGGGAGCTGTTTTTT	CASSFSPSGSGTGELFF
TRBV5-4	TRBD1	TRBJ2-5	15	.	TGTGCCAGCAGCTTGGAAATCGACAGGGAGGAGACCCAGTACTTC	CASSLEIDREETQYF
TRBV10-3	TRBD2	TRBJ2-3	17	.	TGTGCCATCAGTGAGTCGGCTAGCGGGAGGGGCACAGATACGCAGTATTTT	CAISESASGRGTDTQYF
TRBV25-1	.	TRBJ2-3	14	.	TGTGCCAGCAGTGATGGCAGACTCACAGATACGCAGTATTTT	CASSDGRLTDTQYF
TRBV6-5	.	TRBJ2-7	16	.	TGTGCCAGCAGTTCAAACTCTGACAGGTTACTTTACGAGCAGTACTTC	CASSSNSDRLLYEQYF